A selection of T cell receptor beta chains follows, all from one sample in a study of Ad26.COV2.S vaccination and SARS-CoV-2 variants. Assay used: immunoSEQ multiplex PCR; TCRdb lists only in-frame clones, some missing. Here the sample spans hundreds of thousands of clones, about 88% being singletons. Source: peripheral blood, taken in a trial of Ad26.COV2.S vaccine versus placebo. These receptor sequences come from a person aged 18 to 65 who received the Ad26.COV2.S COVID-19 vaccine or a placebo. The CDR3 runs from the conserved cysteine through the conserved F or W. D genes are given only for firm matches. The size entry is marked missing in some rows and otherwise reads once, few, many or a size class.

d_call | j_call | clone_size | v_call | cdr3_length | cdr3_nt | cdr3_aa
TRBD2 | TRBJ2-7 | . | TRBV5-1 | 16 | TGCGCCAGCAGCTTACTAGCGGGGAGTTTAACAACACTTCAGTACTTC | CASSLLAGSLTTLQYF
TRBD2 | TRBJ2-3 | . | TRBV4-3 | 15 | TGCGCCAGCAGCCTTCGGGAGGGCAGCACAGATACGCAGTATTTT | CASSLREGSTDTQYF
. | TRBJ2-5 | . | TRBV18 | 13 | TGTGCCAGCTCGTCAGGGTTCGGGGAGACCCAGTACTTC | CASSSGFGETQYF
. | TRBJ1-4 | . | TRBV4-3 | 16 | TGCGCCAGCAGCCAAGATCTGAGGCAGTTTAATGAAAAACTGTTTTTT | CASSQDLRQFNEKLFF
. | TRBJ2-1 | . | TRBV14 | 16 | TGTGCCAGCAGCCTCGTACCGCTAGCGACCTACAATGAGCAGTTCTTC | CASSLVPLATYNEQFF
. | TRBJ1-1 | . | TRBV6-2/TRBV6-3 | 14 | TGTGCCAGCAGTCTCCGGGGGGGCGCCCCTGAAGCTTTCTTT | CASSLRGGAPEAFF
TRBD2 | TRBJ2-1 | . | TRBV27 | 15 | TGTGCCAGCAGGAAACTAGCGGGGGGCTTAGGAGAGCAGTTCTTC | CASRKLAGGLGEQFF
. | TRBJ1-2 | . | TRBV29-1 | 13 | TGCAGCGTTGGCCGGGACCCCAACTATGGCTACACCTTC | CSVGRDPNYGYTF
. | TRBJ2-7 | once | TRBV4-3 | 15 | TGCGCCAGCAGCCAAAGGTGGACGAGCTCCTACGAGCAGTACTTC | CASSQRWTSSYEQYF
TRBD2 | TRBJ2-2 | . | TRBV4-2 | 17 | TGTGCCAGCAGCCGGGGACTAGCGGGGGAAGAAACCGGGGAGCTGTTTTTT | CASSRGLAGEETGELFF
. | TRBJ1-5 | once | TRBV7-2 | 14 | TGTGCCAGCAGTCATCGACAGACTAATCAGCCCCAGCATTTT | CASSHRQTNQPQHF
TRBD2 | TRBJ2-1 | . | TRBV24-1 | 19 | TGTGCCACCAGTGATTCCAAGGGACTAGCGGGAGGGCCGTTCCATGAGCAGTTCTTC | CATSDSKGLAGGPFHEQFF
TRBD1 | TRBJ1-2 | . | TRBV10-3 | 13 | TGTGCCATTTCCGGGACAGGGAACTATGGCTACACCTTC | CAISGTGNYGYTF
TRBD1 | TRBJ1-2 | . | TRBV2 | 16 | TGTGCCAGCAGTTACTGGGACAGGGGTTTAAACTATGGCTACACCTTC | CASSYWDRGLNYGYTF